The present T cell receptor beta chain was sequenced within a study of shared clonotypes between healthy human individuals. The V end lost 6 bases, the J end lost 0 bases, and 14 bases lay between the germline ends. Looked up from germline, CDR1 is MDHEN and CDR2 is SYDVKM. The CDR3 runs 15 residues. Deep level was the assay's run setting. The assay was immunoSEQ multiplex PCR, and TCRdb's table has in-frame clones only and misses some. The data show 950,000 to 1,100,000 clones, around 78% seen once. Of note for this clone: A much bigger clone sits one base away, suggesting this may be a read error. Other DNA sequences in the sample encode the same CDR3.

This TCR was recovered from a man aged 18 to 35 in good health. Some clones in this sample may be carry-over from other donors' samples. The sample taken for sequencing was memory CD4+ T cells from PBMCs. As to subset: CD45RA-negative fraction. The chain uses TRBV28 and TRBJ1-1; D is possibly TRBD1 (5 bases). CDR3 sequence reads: CASSQWDPMNTEAFF. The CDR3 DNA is TGTGCCAGCAGCCAATGGGACCCGATGAACACTGAAGCTTTCTTT.